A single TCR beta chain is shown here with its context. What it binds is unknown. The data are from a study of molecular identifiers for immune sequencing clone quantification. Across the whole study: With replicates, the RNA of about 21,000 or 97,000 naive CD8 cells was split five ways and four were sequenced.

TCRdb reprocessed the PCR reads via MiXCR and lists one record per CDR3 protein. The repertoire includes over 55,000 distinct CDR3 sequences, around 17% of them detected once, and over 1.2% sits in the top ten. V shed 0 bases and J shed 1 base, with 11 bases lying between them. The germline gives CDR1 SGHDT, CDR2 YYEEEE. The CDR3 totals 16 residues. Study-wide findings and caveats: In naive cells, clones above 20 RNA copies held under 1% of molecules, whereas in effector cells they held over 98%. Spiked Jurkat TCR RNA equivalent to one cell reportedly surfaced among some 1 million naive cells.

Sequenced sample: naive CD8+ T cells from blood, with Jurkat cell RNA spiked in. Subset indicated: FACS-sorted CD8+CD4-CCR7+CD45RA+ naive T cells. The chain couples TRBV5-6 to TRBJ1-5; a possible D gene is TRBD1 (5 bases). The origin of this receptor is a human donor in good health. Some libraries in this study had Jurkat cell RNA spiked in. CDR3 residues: CASSLAGGGSNQPQHF. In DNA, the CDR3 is TGTGCCAGCAGCTTGGCTGGGGGTGGAAGCAATCAGCCCCAGCATTTT.